This T cell receptor (beta chain) stems from a study of T-cell reconstitution after alpha-beta-depleted transplantation in children. Regarding the study as a whole: Reports say that about two months after transplant, the alpha-beta T cells came out of several hundred graft clones that had expanded.

Unique molecular identifiers tagged the TCRbeta library. TCRdb reanalysed the PCR reads using MiXCR and keeps one entry per CDR3 protein. The table has a few hundred thousand distinct CDR3 sequences, around 46% seen once. Worth noting for this clonotype: Its antigen is unknown.

The CDR3 is 16 amino acids. The junction had 10 bases not matched to a gene; V was cut back by 8 bases and J by 2 bases. Germline lookup yields CDR1 MNHEY and CDR2 SMNVEV (reference sequence). J is TRBJ2-2 and V is TRBV27; 8 bases map to TRBD2. Source: PBMCs, taken before TCRalphabeta/CD19-depleted stem cell transplant. This clonotype was obtained from a girl aged 2-10 years with aplastic anemia, due to receive a stem cell transplant. The CDR3 here is CASHDAGGPNTGELFF. The CDR3 region has the DNA TGTGCCAGCCACGACGCGGGAGGACCCAACACCGGGGAGCTGTTTTTT.